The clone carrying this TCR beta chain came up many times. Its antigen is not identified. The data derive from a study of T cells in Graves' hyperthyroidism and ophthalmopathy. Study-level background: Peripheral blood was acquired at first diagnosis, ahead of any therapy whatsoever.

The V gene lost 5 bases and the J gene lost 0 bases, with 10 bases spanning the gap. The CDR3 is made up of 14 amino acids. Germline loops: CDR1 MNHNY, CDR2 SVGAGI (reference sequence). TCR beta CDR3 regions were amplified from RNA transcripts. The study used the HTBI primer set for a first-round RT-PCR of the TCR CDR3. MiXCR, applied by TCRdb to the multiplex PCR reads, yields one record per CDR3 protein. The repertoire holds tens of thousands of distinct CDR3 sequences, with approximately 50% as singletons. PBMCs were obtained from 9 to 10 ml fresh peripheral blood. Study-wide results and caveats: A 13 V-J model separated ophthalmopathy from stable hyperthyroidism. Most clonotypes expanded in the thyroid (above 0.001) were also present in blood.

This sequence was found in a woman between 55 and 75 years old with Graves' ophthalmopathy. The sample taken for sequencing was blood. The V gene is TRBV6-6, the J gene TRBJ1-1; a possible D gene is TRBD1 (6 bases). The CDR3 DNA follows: TGTGCCAGCAGTCGATACAGGGTGAACACTGAAGCTTTCTTT. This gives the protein CASSRYRVNTEAFF.